The 2 T cell receptor beta chains in this list originate from one sample, sequenced in a study of tumor-infiltrating lymphocytes in primary liver carcinoma (dated by TCRdb to the late 2010s). TCRdb names Illumina HiSeq 2500 as the instrument used. Starting from 450 to 500 ng total RNA, TCRbeta-specific cDNA was produced by reverse transcription with a constant-region primer and ProtoScript II reverse transcriptase. TCRbeta libraries were built with three nested multiplex PCR rounds, a slightly modified ARM-PCR procedure. Each of the first two PCR rounds ran for approximately 10 cycles using multiplex TRBV1-TRBV30 forward primers together with a Cbeta reverse primer. TCRdb trimmed public reads at Q25 via fastp, called clones via MiXCR and kept in-frame beta chains. Identical CDR3 protein sequences are pooled into one entry, listed with their most common genes and DNA. The sample table holds fewer than 400,000 distinct CDR3 sequences, of which almost 60% were seen once. Together, the top ten hold about a sixth of the sample.

RNA from unsorted whole blood was extracted with TRIzol reagent, and germline DNA was obtained with the DNeasy Blood & Tissue kit. The sample comprised peripheral blood. The source is a woman in her twenties or thirties with primary liver carcinoma and hepatitis B virus infection.

This chain connects TRBV11-2 to TRBJ2-2; TRBD2 matches at 8 bases. J was trimmed by 6 bases and V by 5 bases; bases with no gene match: 17. CDR3 length: 18 amino acids. CDR1 and CDR2 from the germline V gene are SGHAT and FQNNGV. Written as DNA, the CDR3 is TGTGCCAGCAGCCCGTGGATTAGCGGGAAAGTTAACGCCGGGGAGCTGTTTTTT. Its translation: CASSPWISGKVNAGELFF.

This clonotype was counted between two and nine times. The chain recombines TRBV4-1 with TRBJ2-1; D unresolved. Trimming left V 5 bases short and J 3 bases short, with 14 bases between. CDR3 length equals 15 residues. Germline assignment: CDR1 MGHRA and CDR2 YSYEKL. CDR3 in amino acids: CASSRADGDYNEQFF. The CDR3 bases are TGCGCCAGCAGCAGGGCTGACGGAGACTACAATGAGCAGTTCTTC.